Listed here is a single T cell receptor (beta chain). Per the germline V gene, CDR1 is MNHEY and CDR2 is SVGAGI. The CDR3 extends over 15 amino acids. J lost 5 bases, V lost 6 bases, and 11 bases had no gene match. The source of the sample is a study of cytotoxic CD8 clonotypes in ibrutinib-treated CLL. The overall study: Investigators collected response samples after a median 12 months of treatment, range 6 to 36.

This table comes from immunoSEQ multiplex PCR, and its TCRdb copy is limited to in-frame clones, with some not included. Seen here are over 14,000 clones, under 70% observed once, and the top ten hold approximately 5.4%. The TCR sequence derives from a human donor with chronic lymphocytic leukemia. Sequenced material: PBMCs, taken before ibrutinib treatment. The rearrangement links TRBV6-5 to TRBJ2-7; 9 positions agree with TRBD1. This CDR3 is CASSPLGQGSHEQYF. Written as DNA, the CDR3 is TGTGCCAGCAGCCCTCTGGGACAGGGTTCCCACGAGCAGTACTTC.